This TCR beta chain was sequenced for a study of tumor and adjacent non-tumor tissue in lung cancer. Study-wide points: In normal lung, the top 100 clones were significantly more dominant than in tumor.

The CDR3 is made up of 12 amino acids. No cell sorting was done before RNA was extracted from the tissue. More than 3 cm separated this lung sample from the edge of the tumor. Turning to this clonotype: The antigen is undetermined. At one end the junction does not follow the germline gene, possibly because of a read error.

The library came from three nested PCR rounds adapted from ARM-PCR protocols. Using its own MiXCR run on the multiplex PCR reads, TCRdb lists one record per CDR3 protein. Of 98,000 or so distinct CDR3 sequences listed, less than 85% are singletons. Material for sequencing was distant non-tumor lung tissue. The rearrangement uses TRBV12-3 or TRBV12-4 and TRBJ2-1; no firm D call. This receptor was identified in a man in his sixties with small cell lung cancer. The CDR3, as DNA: TGTGTCAGCTCCCGCGCCGAAAGTGAGCAGTTCTTC. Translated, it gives CVSSRAESEQFF.